This TCR beta chain was documented in a study of blood T cells in healthy people across ages. The authors ran a second PCR of roughly 6 to 12 cycles using a sample-barcoded 5' primer and a J-beta primer mix. Samples each returned at least 2.5 million CDR3-containing paired-end reads. TCRdb processed the 5' RACE reads anew with MiXCR; each CDR3 protein has one entry. The table lists hundreds of thousands of distinct CDR3 sequences, 58% of them singletons. A few counts support this clonotype. Its cognate antigen is unknown. Study-level points and caveats: Donors of long life had a larger count of naive CD4+ cells and greater diversity than aged donors.

Germline V CDR1 and CDR2: LNHNV, YYDKDF (reference sequence). Trimming cost V 1 base and J 7 bases, with 7 bases left between them. The CDR3 is made up of 12 amino acids. The authors isolated at least 6.5 million PBMCs per sample. V is TRBV15 and J is TRBJ2-5, with D unclear. The TCR was taken from a man between 25 and 39 years old in good health. Sequencing input: blood. DNA of the CDR3: TGTGCCACCAGCAGAGGTTCCGGGACCCAGTACTTC. This translates into CATSRGSGTQYF.